This entry lists 23 T cell receptor beta chains sequenced from one sample in a study of T-cell reconstitution after alpha-beta-depleted transplantation in children. Preparing the TCRbeta library involved the use of unique molecular identifiers. From the PCR reads, TCRdb called clonotypes with MiXCR, one entry per CDR3 protein. The table shows about 980,000 distinct CDR3 sequences, with roughly 29% occurring only once. The specimen was PBMCs, mostly from graft donor cells, collected 360 days after TCRalphabeta/CD19-depleted stem cell transplant. The receptors were sampled from a boy less than two years old who had a stem cell transplant for SCID, so the T cells may come from the graft donor.

This chain joins TRBV5-1 and TRBJ2-5; 14 nucleotides match TRBD2. This CDR3 has 16 amino acids. V was clipped by 4 bases and J by 2 bases; unmatched bases: 4. CDR1 and CDR2 from the germline V gene are SGHRS and YFSETQ. CDR3: CASSTRTSGGQETQYF. CDR3 nucleotide sequence: TGCGCCAGCAGCACTAGGACTAGCGGGGGGCAAGAGACCCAGTACTTC.

This rearrangement joins TRBV5-1 to TRBJ1-1; D is ambiguous. Germline lookup yields CDR1 SGHRS and CDR2 YFSETQ. The CDR3 spans 15 residues. The ends were cut back, 1 base at V and 2 bases at J, with 12 bases in the middle. The CDR3 is CASSLFGQDNTEAFF. The DNA of the CDR3 is TGCGCCAGCAGCTTGTTCGGCCAGGACAACACTGAAGCTTTCTTT.

This clonotype has a handful of counts. This chain uses TRBV6-2 or TRBV6-3 with TRBJ2-5; D gene uncertain. Germline-derived CDR1 and CDR2 are MNHEY and SVGEGT. V was shortened by 5 bases and J by 0 bases, with 7 bases between the two germline ends. This CDR3 has 13 amino acids. DNA of the CDR3: TGTGCCAGCAGTAGAGTTTACCAAGAGACCCAGTACTTC. Translating gives CASSRVYQETQYF.

This sequence joins TRBV4-3 and TRBJ1-2, with 7 bases that match TRBD1. Germline CDR1 reads LGHNA; CDR2 reads YSLEER. V trimming: 1 base; J trimming: 7 bases; junction bases outside the gene matches: 6. The CDR3 runs 14 residues. Here the CDR3 reads CASSQGKRGPGYTF. DNA for the CDR3: TGCGCCAGCAGCCAAGGGAAAAGGGGGCCTGGCTACACCTTC.

The chain's CDR3 is CASGLVIGRNTGELFF. The CDR3, as DNA: TGTGCTAGTGGTTTGGTAATCGGTCGGAACACCGGGGAGCTGTTTTTT. The rearrangement joins TRBV12-5 to TRBJ2-2; the D is unclear. V dropped 0 bases and J dropped 1 base, with 9 bases sitting between them. Germline V CDR1 and CDR2: LGHNT, FRNRAP. The CDR3 has 16 amino acids.

This clonotype occurred a few times. The chain couples TRBV12-3 or TRBV12-4 to TRBJ1-1; D unclear. Trimming took 5 bases from V and 3 from J, leaving 7 bases between them. The CDR3 is 12 amino acids. This CDR3 reads CASSPLYTEAFF. For the CDR3, the DNA is TGTGCCAGCAGTCCACTATACACTGAAGCTTTCTTT.

The chain joins TRBV24-1 to TRBJ2-3; the D gene is possibly TRBD2 (5 bases). V lost 10 bases to trimming and J lost 0 bases, with 13 bases between them. The CDR3 contains 14 residues. Germline-derived CDR1 and CDR2 are KGHDR and SFDVKD. As DNA, the CDR3 is TGTGCCACTAATGGAGCGGCTAGCACAGATACGCAGTATTTT. Its protein product is CATNGAASTDTQYF.

The chain couples TRBV15 to TRBJ2-3; 7 bases align to TRBD1. Trimming cost V 6 bases and J 4 bases; bases outside gene matches: 4. CDR3 length: 13 residues. Germline CDR1 LNHNV, CDR2 YYDKDF (reference sequence). CDR3 amino acids: CATRTGYPDTQYF. The DNA for the CDR3 is TGTGCCACCAGGACAGGGTACCCAGATACGCAGTATTTT. The full variable domain, with the rest looked up from reference TRBV15 and TRBJ2-3, is DAMVIQNPRYQVTQFGKPVTLSCSQTLNHNVMYWYQQKSSQAPKLLFHYYDKDFNNEADTPDNFQSRRPNTSFCFLDIRSPGLGDTAMYLCATRTGYPDTQYFGPGTRLTVL.

J is TRBJ2-1 and V is TRBV15; possible D gene TRBD1, 6 bases. The germline CDR1 and CDR2 sequences are LNHNV and YYDKDF (reference sequence). The CDR3 has 15 residues. Trimming took 1 base from V and 9 from J, leaving 16 bases between them. The CDR3, as DNA: TGTGCCACCAGCAGAGGACCCGGGACACTCGTTGAGCAGTTCTTC. This sequence encodes CATSRGPGTLVEQFF.

The genes are TRBV4-1 and TRBJ2-5, with 8 nucleotides matching TRBD2. The CDR3 contains 16 residues. With 0 bases clipped from V and 5 bases from J, the junction kept 8 bases outside the gene matches. CDR1 is MGHRA, CDR2 YSYEKL, per germline. For the CDR3, the DNA is TGCGCCAGCAGCCAAGAATTTGGACTAGCAAGGGAGACCCAGTACTTC. This encodes CASSQEFGLARETQYF.

J is TRBJ2-3 and V is TRBV2; TRBD2 matches 9 bases. V trimming: 9 bases; J trimming: 0 bases; junction bases outside the gene matches: 10. The CDR3 covers 16 residues. The germline CDR1 and CDR2 sequences are SNHLY and FYNNEI. CDR3 nucleotide sequence: TGTGCCAGTAGAGAGGTGCTAGCGGGGAGCACAGATACGCAGTATTTT. As protein: CASREVLAGSTDTQYF. The variable domain in full, completed from reference TRBV2 and TRBJ2-3, reads EPEVTQTPSHQVTQMGQEVILRCVPISNHLYFYWYRQILGQKVEFLVSFYNNEISEKSEIFDDQFSVERPDGSNFTLKIRSTKLEDSAMYFCASREVLAGSTDTQYFGPGTRLTVL.

J is TRBJ2-1 and V is TRBV29-1; TRBD1 matches 9 bases. There are 13 residues in the CDR3. CDR1 and CDR2 (germline): SQVTM, ANQGSEA. V trimming: 7 bases; J trimming: 12 bases; junction bases outside the gene matches: 13. The CDR3 bases are TGCAGCGCCGAAGGTGGGACAGGGAGGGGGCAGTTCTTC. The encoded protein is CSAEGGTGRGQFF.

The rearrangement links TRBV4-1 to TRBJ2-7; D gene ambiguous. Trimming left V 1 base short and J 3 bases short, with 16 bases between. The CDR3 runs to 16 residues. Germline lookup yields CDR1 MGHRA and CDR2 YSYEKL. CDR3 loop: CASSQGRTQLYYEQYF. The CDR3 coding sequence is TGCGCCAGCAGCCAAGGACGGACCCAGCTTTACTACGAGCAGTACTTC.

V and J are TRBV3-1 and TRBJ2-2; weak D call: TRBD1 (5 bases). The germline V and J ends were trimmed by 1 base and 4 bases, with 10 bases remaining between them. CDR1 and CDR2 (germline): LGHDT, YNNKEL (reference sequence). The CDR3 extends over 15 amino acids. The CDR3 loop reads CASSQGIGATGELFF. The CDR3 nucleotides are TGTGCCAGCAGCCAAGGAATAGGGGCCACCGGGGAGCTGTTTTTT. Variable domain in full (rest from reference TRBV3-1 and TRBJ2-2): DTAVSQTPKYLVTQMGNDKSIKCEQNLGHDTMYWYKQDSKKFLKIMFSYNNKELIINETVPNRFSPKSPDKAHLNLHINSLELGDSAVYFCASSQGIGATGELFFGEGSRLTVL.

The V call is TRBV4-1, the J call TRBJ1-4, with a possible D match to TRBD1 (5 bases). The CDR3 is 13 residues long. From germline, CDR1 is MGHRA and CDR2 YSYEKL. V was clipped by 1 base and J by 10 bases, with 10 bases between them. In DNA form, the CDR3 reads TGCGCCAGCAGCCAAGTTCTACAGGCAAAACTGTTTTTT. Amino acids: CASSQVLQAKLFF.

V gene TRBV6-5 combines with J gene TRBJ1-5; no clear D. CDR3 length: 14 amino acids. V lost 2 bases, J lost 7 bases, and 12 bases lay in between. The germline V gene has CDR1 MNHEY and CDR2 SVGAGI. CDR3 DNA: TGTGCCAGCAGTTACAGGGAGGGCCGGCAGCCCCAGCATTTT. Translation gives CASSYREGRQPQHF.

This clonotype showed up just a few times. The chain has TRBV12-3 or TRBV12-4 and TRBJ2-7, with no clear D. Deletions cut 3 bases from V and 2 bases from J, with 14 bases between. The CDR3 has 15 amino acids. The CDR3 loop is CASSFQELRPYEQYF. CDR3 DNA sequence: TGTGCCAGCAGTTTTCAGGAGCTGCGTCCCTACGAGCAGTACTTC.

This rearrangement joins TRBV20-1 to TRBJ1-5, with 7 positions matching TRBD1. With 2 bases clipped from V and 5 bases from J, the junction kept 3 bases outside the gene matches. This CDR3 region has 13 residues. The germline V gene encodes CDR1 DFQATT and CDR2 SNEGSKA (reference sequence). This CDR3 is CSARQGVDQPQHF. DNA for the CDR3: TGCAGTGCTAGACAGGGGGTCGATCAGCCCCAGCATTTT.

This clonotype turned up a few times. This sequence may be a read error, since a much larger clone differs from it by one base. The gene calls are TRBV5-1 and TRBJ1-1; 9 bases map to TRBD1. The J segment lost 3 bases and the V segment lost 0 bases, leaving 0 bases of the junction unmatched. From germline, CDR1 is SGHRS and CDR2 YFSETQ. The CDR3 is made up of 14 amino acids. Here the CDR3 DNA reads TGCGCCAGCAGCTTGGACAGGGGGCACACTGAAGCTTTCTTT. Protein sequence: CASSLDRGHTEAFF.

This clonotype occurred a few times. This sequence joins TRBV9 and TRBJ2-3; either TRBD1 or TRBD2 may fit D (5 bases each). This CDR3 spans 12 amino acids. Looked up from germline, CDR1 is SGDLS and CDR2 is YYNGEE. Trimming removed 2 bases at V and 9 bases at J, with 10 bases between. Written as DNA, the CDR3 is TGTGCCAGCAGCGTCCGGGACGAGACGCAGTATTTT. It specifies CASSVRDETQYF. The whole variable domain, filled in from reference TRBV9 and TRBJ2-3, reads DSGVTQTPKHLITATGQRVTLRCSPRSGDLSVYWYQQSLDQGLQFLIQYYNGEERAKGNILERFSAQQFPDLHSELNLSSLELGDSALYFCASSVRDETQYFGPGTRLTVL.

V and J are TRBV9 and TRBJ2-3, with TRBD2 identical over 8 bases. The CDR3 length is 16 residues. The V gene end was trimmed by 3 bases and the J gene end by 6 bases; junction bases not matched to a gene: 12. In germline, CDR1 is SGDLS, CDR2 YYNGEE. CDR3 region: CASSGGLISGADTQYF. Here the CDR3 DNA reads TGTGCCAGCAGCGGGGGGTTGATTAGCGGGGCGGATACGCAGTATTTT.

This clonotype was seen more than once but under ten times. V usage is TRBV7-8 and J usage is TRBJ2-7; D is possibly TRBD2 (6 bases). This CDR3 has 14 amino acids. Germline V gene sequence: CDR1 SGHVS, CDR2 FQNEAQ. V lost 1 base, J lost 4 bases, and 11 bases lay in between. The CDR3 here is CASSLGGVIYEQYF. In DNA, the CDR3 is TGTGCCAGCAGCTTAGGCGGGGTCATATACGAGCAGTACTTC.

The chain employs TRBV20-1 and TRBJ2-3; 12 bases are a match to TRBD2. Losses at the gene ends were 1 base for V and 0 bases for J; bases not matched to a gene: 5. The CDR3 runs to 17 residues. Germline CDR1 reads DFQATT; CDR2 reads SNEGSKA (reference sequence). The CDR3 spells CSARGLAGGQSTDTQYF. The CDR3 DNA reads as TGCAGTGCTAGAGGGCTAGCGGGGGGGCAGAGCACAGATACGCAGTATTTT.